Following are 16 T cell receptor beta chains from one sample sequenced in a study of cytomegalovirus exposure and HLA in healthy donors. Amplification used 60 Vbeta primers and 13 Jbeta primers. Measured with immunoSEQ multiplex PCR; TCRdb has only the in-frame clones, and not every one. The table shows about 160,000 clones, with 82% occurring only once. The specimen sequenced was PBMCs. The source of these receptors is a male donor in good health and CMV-seronegative.

This chain connects TRBV19 to TRBJ2-7, with a tentative D call TRBD1 (7 bases). Per the germline V gene, CDR1 is LNHDA and CDR2 is SQIVND (reference sequence). The CDR3 extends over 15 amino acids. V was shortened by 2 bases and J by 3 bases, with 14 bases between the two germline ends. Here the CDR3 reads CASSISAGGNYEQYF. The CDR3 coding sequence is TGTGCCAGTAGTATATCGGCAGGGGGGAACTACGAGCAGTACTTC.

The chain combines TRBV10-3 with TRBJ2-3; 7 bases match TRBD1. V lost 6 bases and J lost 1; bases outside the gene matches: 10. CDR1 is ENHRY and CDR2 is SYGVKD in the germline V gene. The CDR3 covers 16 residues. As DNA, the CDR3 is TGTGCCATCAGGAGCCCTACAGGGGATGGCACAGATACGCAGTATTTT. Its translation: CAIRSPTGDGTDTQYF.

This chain connects TRBV9 to TRBJ2-1; tentatively, D is TRBD2 (6 bases). CDR1 and CDR2 from the germline V gene are SGDLS and YYNGEE. The CDR3 contains 13 residues. The V end was cut by 3 bases, the J end by 14 bases, with 18 bases between. For the CDR3, the DNA is TGTGCCAGCAGCGCCAAGACCGGGAGCGGTAAGTTCTTC. It is translated as CASSAKTGSGKFF.

The J gene is TRBJ1-5, the V gene TRBV29-1; D not certain. The CDR3 covers 13 residues. Trimming removed 6 bases from V and 0 bases from J, with 9 bases in between. Germline lookup yields CDR1 SQVTM and CDR2 ANQGSEA. The CDR3: CSVGRNSNQPQHF. CDR3 bases: TGCAGCGTCGGGAGAAATAGCAATCAGCCCCAGCATTTT.

This chain uses TRBV19 with TRBJ2-3; D is perhaps TRBD2 (6 bases). CDR1 and CDR2 (germline): LNHDA, SQIVND (reference sequence). CDR3 size: 15 residues. Trimming stripped 3 bases from V and 2 bases from J, with 12 bases between. CDR3 in amino acids: CASSMAGSFTDTQYF. For the CDR3, the DNA is TGTGCCAGTAGTATGGCGGGATCCTTCACAGATACGCAGTATTTT.

As concerns this clone: One junction end does not reproduce the germline sequence, and a read error may be involved. The CDR3 region has the DNA TGTGCCAGCAGCGAAGGGACGACCGCGGGGGACGAGCAGTACTTC. It translates to CASSEGTTAGDEQYF. V is TRBV2 and J is TRBJ2-7, with TRBD2 matching 7 bases. Germline-derived CDR1 and CDR2 are SNHLY and FYNNEI. The CDR3 runs to 15 residues.

This clone was found once. This sequence joins TRBV6-1 and TRBJ1-3; D gene uncertain. V lost 6 bases and J 14 bases, leaving 14 bases between the germline ends. Germline loops: CDR1 MNHNS, CDR2 SASEGT. The CDR3 covers 11 residues. The CDR3 DNA reads as TGTGCCAGCAGACTTACAGCGGTCGTATATTTT. It encodes CASRLTAVVYF.

The chain is built from TRBV2 and TRBJ1-5, with 9 positions matching TRBD1. The V segment lost 8 bases and the J segment 4 bases; nucleotides outside the gene matches: 6. Germline V gene sequence: CDR1 SNHLY, CDR2 FYNNEI. This CDR3 is built from 14 residues. CDR3 nucleotides: TGTGCCAGCGTCAGCGGGACAGGGAATCAGCCCCAGCATTTT. Its translation: CASVSGTGNQPQHF.

There are a few counts of this clone. This chain connects TRBV11-3 to TRBJ2-3; 7 nucleotides align to TRBD1. The CDR3 runs to 19 residues. The germline gives CDR1 SGHNT, CDR2 YENEEA. J lost 5 bases, V lost 5 bases, and 22 bases had no gene match. CDR3 nucleotides: TGTGCCAGCAGCGATGAACTCAACTTAAAGACAGGGATAGGAGATACGCAGTATTTT. It specifies CASSDELNLKTGIGDTQYF.

J is TRBJ1-2 and V is TRBV2; the D is unclear. The CDR3 is made up of 15 amino acids. Germline V gene data show CDR1 as SNHLY and CDR2 as FYNNEI. The V and J ends lost 0 bases and 8 bases respectively, with 16 bases between them. The CDR3 sequence: CASSEALREPGGYTF. In nucleotides, the CDR3 is TGTGCCAGCAGTGAAGCGCTCCGAGAACCAGGAGGCTACACCTTC.

The J gene is TRBJ1-2, the V gene TRBV10-3; 9 positions agree with TRBD1. V lost 8 bases, J lost 5 bases, and 3 bases stayed unmatched. Germline V gives CDR1 ENHRY, CDR2 SYGVKD. This CDR3 contains 12 residues. CDR3: CAIPGQGYGYTF. The CDR3 bases are TGTGCCATCCCGGGACAGGGATATGGCTACACCTTC.

V gene TRBV29-1 combines with J gene TRBJ2-1; the D gene is possibly TRBD2 (6 bases). The CDR3 loop spans 15 amino acids. Trimming took 5 bases from V and 7 from J, leaving 21 bases between them. Germline loops: CDR1 SQVTM, CDR2 ANQGSEA. The CDR3 DNA follows: TGCAGCGTTCAAAACGCAGCCGGGACTTCTAATGAGCAGTTCTTC. Residues: CSVQNAAGTSNEQFF.

This chain uses TRBV7-2 with TRBJ1-5; no firm D call. The ends were cut back, 4 bases at V and 6 bases at J, with 7 bases in the middle. Germline-derived CDR1 and CDR2 are SGHTA and FQGNSA. The CDR3 is 12 amino acids. CDR3 residues: CASSSLSQPQHF. The CDR3 bases are TGTGCCAGCAGCTCCCTGTCTCAGCCCCAGCATTTT.

This chain joins TRBV10-3 and TRBJ1-5; possibly TRBD1 for D (5 bases). CDR1 is ENHRY and CDR2 is SYGVKD in the germline V gene. V dropped 0 bases and J dropped 6 bases, with 12 bases sitting between them. The CDR3 has 15 residues. CDR3 sequence reads: CAISESGQGGQPQHF. The CDR3 DNA reads TGTGCCATCAGTGAGTCGGGCCAGGGAGGTCAGCCCCAGCATTTT.

About this clone itself: The final CDR3 position lacks the conserved phenylalanine or tryptophan, pointing to a likely read error. No DNA is shown, since the ends of the CDR3 on it are uncertain; the CDR3 is the one TCRdb lists. V gene TRBV11-2 combines with J gene TRBJ1-3; TRBD1 was called by the table and not checked on the DNA. From germline, CDR1 is SGHAT and CDR2 FQNNGV. The CDR3 extends over 11 residues, inclusive of both ends. The CDR3 sequence is CASSLIDRVYV.

The genes are TRBV5-1 and TRBJ2-1; D may be TRBD1 (6 bases). The CDR3 length is 13 residues. V was shortened by 5 bases and J by 6 bases, with 12 bases between the two germline ends. The germline V gene encodes CDR1 SGHRS and CDR2 YFSETQ. The CDR3 spells CASRAETGNEQFF. DNA of the CDR3: TGCGCCAGCAGGGCTGAGACAGGCAATGAGCAGTTCTTC. The whole variable domain, filled in from reference TRBV5-1 and TRBJ2-1, reads KAGVTQTPRYLIKTRGQQVTLSCSPISGHRSVSWYQQTPGQGLQFLFEYFSETQRNKGNFPGRFSGRQFSNSRSEMNVSTLELGDSALYLCASRAETGNEQFFGPGTRLTVL.